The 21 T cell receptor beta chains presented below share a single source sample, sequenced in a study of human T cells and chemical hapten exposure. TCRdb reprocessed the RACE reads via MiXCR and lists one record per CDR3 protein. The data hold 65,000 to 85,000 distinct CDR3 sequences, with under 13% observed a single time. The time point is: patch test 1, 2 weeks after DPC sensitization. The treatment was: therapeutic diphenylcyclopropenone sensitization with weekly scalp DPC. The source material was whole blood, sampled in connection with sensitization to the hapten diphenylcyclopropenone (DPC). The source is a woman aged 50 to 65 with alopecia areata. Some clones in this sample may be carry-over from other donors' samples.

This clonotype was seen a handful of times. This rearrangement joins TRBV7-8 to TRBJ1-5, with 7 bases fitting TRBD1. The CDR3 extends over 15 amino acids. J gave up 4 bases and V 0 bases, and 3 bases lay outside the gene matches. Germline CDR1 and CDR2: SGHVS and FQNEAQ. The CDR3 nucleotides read TGTGCCAGCAGCTTAGCGTCAGGGGGGAATCAGCCCCAGCATTTT. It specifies CASSLASGGNQPQHF.

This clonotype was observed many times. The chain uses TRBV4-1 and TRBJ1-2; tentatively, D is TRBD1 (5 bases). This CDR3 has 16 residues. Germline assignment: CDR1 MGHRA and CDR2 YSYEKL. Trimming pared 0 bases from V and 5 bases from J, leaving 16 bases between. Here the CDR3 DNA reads TGCGCCAGCAGCCAAGATCTGGCCAGGGAGAGGTATGGCTACACCTTC. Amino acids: CASSQDLARERYGYTF.

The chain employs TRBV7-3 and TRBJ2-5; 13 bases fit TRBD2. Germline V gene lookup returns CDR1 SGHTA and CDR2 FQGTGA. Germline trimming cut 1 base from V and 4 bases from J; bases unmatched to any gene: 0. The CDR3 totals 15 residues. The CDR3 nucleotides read TGTGCCAGCAGCTTAAGACTAGCGGGAGGAGAGACCCAGTACTTC. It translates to CASSLRLAGGETQYF. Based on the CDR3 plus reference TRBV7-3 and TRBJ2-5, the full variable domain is GAGVSQTPSNKVTEKGKYVELRCDPISGHTALYWYRQSLGQGPEFLIYFQGTGAADDSGLPNDRFFAVRPEGSVSTLKIQRTERGDSAVYLCASSLRLAGGETQYFGPGTRLLVL.

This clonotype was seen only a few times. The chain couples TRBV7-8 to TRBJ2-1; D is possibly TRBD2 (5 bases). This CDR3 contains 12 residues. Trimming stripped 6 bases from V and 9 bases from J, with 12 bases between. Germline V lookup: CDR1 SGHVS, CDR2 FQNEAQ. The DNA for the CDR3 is TGTGCCAGCAGTCTAGCCTCGGTTGAGCAGTTCTTC. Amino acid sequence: CASSLASVEQFF.

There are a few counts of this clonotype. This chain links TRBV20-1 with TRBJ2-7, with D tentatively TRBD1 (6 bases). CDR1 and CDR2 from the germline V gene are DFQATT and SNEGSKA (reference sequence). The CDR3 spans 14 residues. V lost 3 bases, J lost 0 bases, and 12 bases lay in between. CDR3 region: CSASGTLSSYEQYF. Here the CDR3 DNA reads TGCAGTGCTAGTGGGACACTGAGCTCCTACGAGCAGTACTTC.

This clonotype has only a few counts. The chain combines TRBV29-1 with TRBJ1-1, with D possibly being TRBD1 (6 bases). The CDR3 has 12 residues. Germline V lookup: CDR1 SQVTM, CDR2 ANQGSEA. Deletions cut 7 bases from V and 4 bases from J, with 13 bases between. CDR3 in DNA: TGCAGCGCCGCCCCAGGGGTCACTGAAGCTTTCTTT. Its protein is CSAAPGVTEAFF.

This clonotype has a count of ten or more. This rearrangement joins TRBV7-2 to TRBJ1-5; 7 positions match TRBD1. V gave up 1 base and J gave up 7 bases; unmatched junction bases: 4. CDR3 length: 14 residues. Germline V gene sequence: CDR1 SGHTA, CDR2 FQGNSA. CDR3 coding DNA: TGTGCCAGCAGCTTAGACAGGGGAGGCCAGCCCCAGCATTTT. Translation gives CASSLDRGGQPQHF.

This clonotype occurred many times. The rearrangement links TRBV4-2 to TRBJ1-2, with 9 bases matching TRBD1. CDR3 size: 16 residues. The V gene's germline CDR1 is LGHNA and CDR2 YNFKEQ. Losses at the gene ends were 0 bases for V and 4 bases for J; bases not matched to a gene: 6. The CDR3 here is CASSQDPRDRAYGYTF. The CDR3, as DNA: TGTGCCAGCAGCCAAGATCCCAGGGACAGGGCCTATGGCTACACCTTC.

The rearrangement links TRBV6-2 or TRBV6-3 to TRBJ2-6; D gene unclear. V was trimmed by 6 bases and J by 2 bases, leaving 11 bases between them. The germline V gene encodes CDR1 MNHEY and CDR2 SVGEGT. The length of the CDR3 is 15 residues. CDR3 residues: CASRDGSTGANVLTF. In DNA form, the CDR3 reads TGTGCCAGCAGGGACGGTTCGACTGGGGCCAACGTCCTGACTTTC.

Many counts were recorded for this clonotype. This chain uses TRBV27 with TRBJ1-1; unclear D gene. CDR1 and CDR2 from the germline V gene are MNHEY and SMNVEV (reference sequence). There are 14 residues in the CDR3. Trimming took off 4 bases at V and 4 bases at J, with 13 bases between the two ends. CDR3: CASSSTPRGTEAFF. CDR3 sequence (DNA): TGTGCCAGCAGTTCAACCCCCCGGGGCACTGAAGCTTTCTTT.

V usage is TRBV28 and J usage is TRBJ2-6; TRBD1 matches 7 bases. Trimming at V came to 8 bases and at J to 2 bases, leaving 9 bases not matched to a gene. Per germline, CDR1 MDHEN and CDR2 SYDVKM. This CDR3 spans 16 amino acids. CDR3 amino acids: CASSPHRGTGANVLTF. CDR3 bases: TGTGCCAGCTCCCCTCACAGGGGCACTGGGGCCAACGTCCTGACTTTC.

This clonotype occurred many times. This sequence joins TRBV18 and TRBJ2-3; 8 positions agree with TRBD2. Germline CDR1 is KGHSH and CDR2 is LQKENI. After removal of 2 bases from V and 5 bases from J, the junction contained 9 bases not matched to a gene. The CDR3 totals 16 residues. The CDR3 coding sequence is TGTGCCAGCTCACCAACGACGGGGGGGCTAAGAGATACGCAGTATTTT. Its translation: CASSPTTGGLRDTQYF.

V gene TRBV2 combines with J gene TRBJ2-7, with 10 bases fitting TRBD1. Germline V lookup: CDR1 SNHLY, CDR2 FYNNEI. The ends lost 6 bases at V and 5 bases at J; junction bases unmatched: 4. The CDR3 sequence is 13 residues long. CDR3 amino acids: CASSHGQGDEQYF. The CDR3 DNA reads TGTGCCAGCAGCCACGGACAGGGGGACGAGCAGTACTTC.

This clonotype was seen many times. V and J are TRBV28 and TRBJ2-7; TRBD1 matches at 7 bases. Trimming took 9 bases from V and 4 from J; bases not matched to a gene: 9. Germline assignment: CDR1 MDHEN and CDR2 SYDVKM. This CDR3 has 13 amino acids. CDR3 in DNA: TGTGCCAGTTCGCGACAGGGCCTTTACGAGCAGTACTTC. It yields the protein CASSRQGLYEQYF.

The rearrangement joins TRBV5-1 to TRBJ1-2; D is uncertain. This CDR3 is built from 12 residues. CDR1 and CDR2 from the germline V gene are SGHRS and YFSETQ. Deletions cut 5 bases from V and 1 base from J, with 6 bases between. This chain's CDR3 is CASRTDNYGYTF. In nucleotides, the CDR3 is TGCGCCAGCAGGACCGATAACTATGGCTACACCTTC.

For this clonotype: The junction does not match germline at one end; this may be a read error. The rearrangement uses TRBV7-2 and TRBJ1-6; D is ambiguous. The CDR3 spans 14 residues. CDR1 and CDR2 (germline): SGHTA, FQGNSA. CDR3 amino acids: CASSPVRENSPLHF. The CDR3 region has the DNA TGTGCCAGCAGCCCGGTGAGGGAGAATTCACCACTCCACTTT.

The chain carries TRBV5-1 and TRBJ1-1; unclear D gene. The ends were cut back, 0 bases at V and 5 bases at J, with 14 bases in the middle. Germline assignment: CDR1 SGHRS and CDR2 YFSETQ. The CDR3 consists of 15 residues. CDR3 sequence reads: CASSLGPGSGTEAFF. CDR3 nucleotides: TGCGCCAGCAGCTTGGGGCCGGGGAGCGGGACTGAAGCTTTCTTT.

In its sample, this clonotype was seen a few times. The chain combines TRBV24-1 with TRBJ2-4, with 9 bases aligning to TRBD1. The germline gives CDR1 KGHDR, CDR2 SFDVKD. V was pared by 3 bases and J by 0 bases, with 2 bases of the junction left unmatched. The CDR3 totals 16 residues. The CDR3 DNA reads TGTGCCACCAGTGATGACAGGGGGGGAGCCAAAAACATTCAGTACTTC. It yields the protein CATSDDRGGAKNIQYF.

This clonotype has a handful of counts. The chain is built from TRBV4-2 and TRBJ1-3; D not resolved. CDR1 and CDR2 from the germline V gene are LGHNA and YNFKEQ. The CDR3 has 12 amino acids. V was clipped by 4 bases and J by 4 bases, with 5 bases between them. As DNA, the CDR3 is TGTGCCAGCAGCCCCGCAGGAAACACCATATATTTT. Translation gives CASSPAGNTIYF.

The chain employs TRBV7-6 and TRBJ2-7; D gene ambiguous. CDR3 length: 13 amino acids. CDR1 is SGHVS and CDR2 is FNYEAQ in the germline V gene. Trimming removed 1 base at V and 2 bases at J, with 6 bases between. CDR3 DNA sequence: TGTGCCAGCAGCTTAGATCGGCCCTACGAGCAGTACTTC. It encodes CASSLDRPYEQYF.

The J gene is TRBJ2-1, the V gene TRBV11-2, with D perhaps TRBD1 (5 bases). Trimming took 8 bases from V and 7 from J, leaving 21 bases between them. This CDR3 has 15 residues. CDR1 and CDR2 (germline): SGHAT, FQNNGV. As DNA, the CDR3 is TGTGCCAGCTGTCTAGGGGCCCACATCCCAAATGAGCAGTTCTTC. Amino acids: CASCLGAHIPNEQFF. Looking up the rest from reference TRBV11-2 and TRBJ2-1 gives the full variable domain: EAGVAQSPRYKIIEKRQSVAFWCNPISGHATLYWYQQILGQGPKLLIQFQNNGVVDDSQLPKDRFSAERLKGVDSTLKIQPAKLEDSAVYLCASCLGAHIPNEQFFGPGTRLTVL.